This T cell receptor beta chain was observed in a study of cytomegalovirus exposure and HLA in healthy donors. Points from the study as a whole: Later analysis reportedly placed an Asian-associated ancestry cluster below the roughly 640-donor mean in N-insertions.

Details on this clone: What it binds is unknown.

Primers included in the PCR were 60 Vbeta and 13 Jbeta primers. TCRdb keeps only in-frame clones here, not all; method: immunoSEQ multiplex PCR. The table shows about 180,000 clones, with 84% occurring only once. CDR3 length equals 14 residues. The V segment lost 4 bases and the J segment 1 base; nucleotides outside the gene matches: 2. Germline V gene data show CDR1 as MGHRA and CDR2 as YSYEKL. The sequence derives from a girl aged 5-17 years in good health and CMV-seropositive. Sequencing input: PBMCs. The chain recombines TRBV4-1 with TRBJ1-1, with 8 bases matching TRBD1. CDR3 sequence: CASSPGTGNTEAFF. The DNA for the CDR3 is TGCGCCAGCAGCCCAGGGACAGGGAACACTGAAGCTTTCTTT.